This T cell receptor beta chain originates from a study of cytomegalovirus exposure and HLA in healthy donors. As regards this clone: Antigen specificity is unknown.

Study results and caveats: The study found most TCR sequences rare, yet found some public TCRs in many donors.

CDR3 length: 15 amino acids. The V gene end was trimmed by 4 bases and the J gene end by 2 bases; junction bases not matched to a gene: 5. Germline V gene lookup returns CDR1 SGHVS and CDR2 FQNEAQ. Amplification used 60 Vbeta primers and 13 Jbeta primers. Only in-frame clones appear in the TCRdb table, and some are missing; sequencing was by immunoSEQ multiplex PCR. This sample lists 80,000 to 100,000 clones; its ten largest clones have 15%. Sequenced sample: PBMCs. The clonotype was recovered from a man between 50 and 59 years old in good health and CMV-seropositive. The chain uses TRBV7-8 and TRBJ2-7, with 10 bases fitting TRBD2. CDR3 coding DNA: TGTGCCAGCAGCTCCCGGACTAGCGGACCCTACGAGCAGTACTTC. This translates into CASSSRTSGPYEQYF.